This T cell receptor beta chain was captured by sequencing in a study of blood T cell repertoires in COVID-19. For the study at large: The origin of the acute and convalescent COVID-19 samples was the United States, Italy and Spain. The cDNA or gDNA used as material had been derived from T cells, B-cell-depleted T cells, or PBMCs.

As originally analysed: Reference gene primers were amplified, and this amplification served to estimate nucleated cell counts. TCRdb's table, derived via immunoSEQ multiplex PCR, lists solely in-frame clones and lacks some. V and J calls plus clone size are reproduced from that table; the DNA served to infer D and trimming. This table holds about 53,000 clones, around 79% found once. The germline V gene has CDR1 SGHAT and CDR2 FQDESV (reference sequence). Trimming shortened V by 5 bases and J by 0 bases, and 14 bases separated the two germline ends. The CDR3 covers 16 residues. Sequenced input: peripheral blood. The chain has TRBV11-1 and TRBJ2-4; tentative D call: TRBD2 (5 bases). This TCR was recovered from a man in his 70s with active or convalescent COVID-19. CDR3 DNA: TGTGCCAGCAGCAACCGGGGAGTCTTAGCCAAAAACATTCAGTACTTC. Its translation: CASSNRGVLAKNIQYF.